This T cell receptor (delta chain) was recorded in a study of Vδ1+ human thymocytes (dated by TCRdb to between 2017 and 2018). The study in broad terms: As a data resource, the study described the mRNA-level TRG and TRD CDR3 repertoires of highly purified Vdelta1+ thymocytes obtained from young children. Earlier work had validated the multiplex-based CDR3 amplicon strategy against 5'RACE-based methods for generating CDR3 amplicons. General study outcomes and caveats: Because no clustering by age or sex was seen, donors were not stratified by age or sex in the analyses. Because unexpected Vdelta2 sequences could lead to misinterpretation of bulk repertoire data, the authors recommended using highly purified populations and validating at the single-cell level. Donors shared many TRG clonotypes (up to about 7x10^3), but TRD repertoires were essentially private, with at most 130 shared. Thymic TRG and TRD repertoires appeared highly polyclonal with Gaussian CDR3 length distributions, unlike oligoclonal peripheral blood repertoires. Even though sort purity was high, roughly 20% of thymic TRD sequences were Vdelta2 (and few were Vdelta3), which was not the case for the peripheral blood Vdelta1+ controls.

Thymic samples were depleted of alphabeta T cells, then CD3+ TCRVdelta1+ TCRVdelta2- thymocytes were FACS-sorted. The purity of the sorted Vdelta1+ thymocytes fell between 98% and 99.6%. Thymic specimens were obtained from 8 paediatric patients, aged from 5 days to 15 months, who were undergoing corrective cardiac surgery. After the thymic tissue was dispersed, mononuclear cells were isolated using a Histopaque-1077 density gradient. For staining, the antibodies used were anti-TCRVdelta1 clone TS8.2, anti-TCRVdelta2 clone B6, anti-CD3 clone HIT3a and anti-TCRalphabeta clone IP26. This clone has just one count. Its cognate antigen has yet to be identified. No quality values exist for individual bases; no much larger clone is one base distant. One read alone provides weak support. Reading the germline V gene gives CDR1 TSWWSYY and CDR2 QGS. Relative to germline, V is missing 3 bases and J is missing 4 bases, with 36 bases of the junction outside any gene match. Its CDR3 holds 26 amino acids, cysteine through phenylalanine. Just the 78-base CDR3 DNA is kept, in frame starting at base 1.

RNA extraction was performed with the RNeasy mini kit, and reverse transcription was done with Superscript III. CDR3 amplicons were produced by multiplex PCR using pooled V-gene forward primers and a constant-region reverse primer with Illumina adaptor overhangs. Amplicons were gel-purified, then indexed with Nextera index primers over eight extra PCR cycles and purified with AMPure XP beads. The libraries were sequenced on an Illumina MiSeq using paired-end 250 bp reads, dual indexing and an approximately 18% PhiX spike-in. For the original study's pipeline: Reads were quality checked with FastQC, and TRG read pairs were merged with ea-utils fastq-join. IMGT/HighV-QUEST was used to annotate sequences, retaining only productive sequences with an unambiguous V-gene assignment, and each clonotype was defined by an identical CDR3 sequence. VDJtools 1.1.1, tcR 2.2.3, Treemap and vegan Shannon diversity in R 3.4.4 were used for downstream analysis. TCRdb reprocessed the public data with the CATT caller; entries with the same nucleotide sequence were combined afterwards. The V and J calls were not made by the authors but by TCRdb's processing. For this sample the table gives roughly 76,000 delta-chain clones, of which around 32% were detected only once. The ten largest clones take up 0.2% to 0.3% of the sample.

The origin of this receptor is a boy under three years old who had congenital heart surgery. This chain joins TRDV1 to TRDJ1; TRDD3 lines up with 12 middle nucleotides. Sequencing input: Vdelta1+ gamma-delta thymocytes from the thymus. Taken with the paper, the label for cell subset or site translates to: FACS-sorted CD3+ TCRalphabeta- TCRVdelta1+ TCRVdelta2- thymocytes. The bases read TGTGCTCTTGGGGATCAATCCTACGACCCTACACTACCTAGTCTGGGGGATACGCCGGGGAGCGATAAACTCATCTTT. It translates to CALGDQSYDPTLPSLGDTPGSDKLIF.